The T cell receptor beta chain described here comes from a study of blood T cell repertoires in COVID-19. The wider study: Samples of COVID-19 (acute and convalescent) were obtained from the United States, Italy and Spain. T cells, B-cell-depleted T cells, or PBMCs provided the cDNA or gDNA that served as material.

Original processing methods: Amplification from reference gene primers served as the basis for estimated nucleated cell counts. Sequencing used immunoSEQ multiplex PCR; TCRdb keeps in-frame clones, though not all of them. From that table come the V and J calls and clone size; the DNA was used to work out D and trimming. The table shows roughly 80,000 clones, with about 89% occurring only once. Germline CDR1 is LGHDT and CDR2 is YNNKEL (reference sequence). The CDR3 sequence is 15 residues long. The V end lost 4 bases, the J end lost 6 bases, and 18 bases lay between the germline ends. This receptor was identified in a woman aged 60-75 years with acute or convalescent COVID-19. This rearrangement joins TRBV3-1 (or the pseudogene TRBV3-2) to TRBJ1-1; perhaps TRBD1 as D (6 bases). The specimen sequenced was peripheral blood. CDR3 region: CASSPPTGLNAEAFF. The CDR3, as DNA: TGTGCCAGCAGCCCACCGACAGGCTTAAATGCTGAAGCTTTCTTT.